This T cell receptor beta chain was captured by sequencing in a study of OX40 agonist ivuxolimab in advanced cancers. This table comes from immunoSEQ multiplex PCR, and its TCRdb copy is limited to in-frame clones, with some not included. The sample shows about 40,000 clones, approximately 86% of them seen only once. It was autoimmune disease history or systemic immunosuppression that excluded patients. The source was CD4+ or CD8+ T cells sorted from blood, collected in a trial of the OX40 agonist ivuxolimab. This TCR came from an adult with an advanced solid tumor such as melanoma, head and neck, liver or kidney cancer.

The CDR3 sequence is CASRYWSTNEKLFF. In DNA form, the CDR3 reads TGTGCCAGCAGATACTGGTCAACTAATGAAAAACTGTTTTTT. V and J are TRBV28 and TRBJ1-4; D not resolved. Germline V gene data show CDR1 as MDHEN and CDR2 as SYDVKM. This CDR3 has 14 amino acids. V lost 6 bases, J lost 0 bases, and 8 bases lay in between.